This T cell receptor (beta chain) was retrieved from a study of cytotoxic CD8 clonotypes in ibrutinib-treated CLL. Findings of the study overall: In comparison with age-matched healthy donors, baseline clonality was higher and tracked circulating CD8+ T-cell counts.

Data came from immunoSEQ multiplex PCR; TCRdb stores just in-frame clones and leaves some out. This table holds about 200,000 clones, 70% to 75% found once. Turning to this clone: The target antigen is unknown.

The CDR3 is 14 residues long. Between the trimmed V and J ends, which lost 3 bases and 7 bases, there was a span of 15 bases. Germline V gene lookup returns CDR1 GTSNPN and CDR2 SVGIG (reference sequence). The source was PBMCs, collected after 12 months of ibrutinib treatment. The source is a human donor with chronic lymphocytic leukemia. V gene TRBV30 combines with J gene TRBJ1-4; weak D call: TRBD1 (6 bases). DNA of the CDR3: TGTGCCTGGAGCACCGGGACATACAGTGAAAAACTGTTTTTT. Amino acids: CAWSTGTYSEKLFF.